These T cell receptor beta chains were read from a single sample in a study of post-analysis software for immune sequencing data. TCRdb recomputed calls from the PCR reads with MiXCR, one row per CDR3 protein. The sample lists about 430,000 distinct CDR3 sequences, 35% to 45% seen once, with roughly 8.2% in the top ten. Sequencing input: blood. All receptors come from a girl under 10 years old with multiple sclerosis. CDR3s include the opening cysteine and the closing phenylalanine or tryptophan. Fields, in order: D gene, clone size, J gene, V gene, CDR3 DNA, CDR3 protein. D genes are given only for firm matches. Part of the rows lack a size; the others show once, few, many or a class for expanded clones.

>TRBD1|-|TRBJ2-5|TRBV7-2
TGTGCCAGCAGCTTAGGCGCTCGACAGGGCGAGACCCAGTACTTC
CASSLGARQGETQYF
>TRBD2|few|TRBJ2-3|TRBV20-1
TGCAGTGCTGAGCGGGGGAGAAGCACAGATACGCAGTATTTT
CSAERGRSTDTQYF
>-|few|TRBJ1-2|TRBV12-3/TRBV12-4
TGTGCCAGCAGACAGAGGGTCTCGGGAGGCTACACCTTC
CASRQRVSGGYTF
>TRBD1|-|TRBJ1-6|TRBV7-6
TGTGCCAGCAGCTCTACAGGGGGAGGTAATTCACCCCTCCACTTT
CASSSTGGGNSPLHF
>TRBD1|-|TRBJ2-5|TRBV5-1
TGCGCCAGCGGGGACGGGACAGGGGGCTTAGAGACCCAGTACTTC
CASGDGTGGLETQYF
>-|-|TRBJ1-2|TRBV9
TGTGCCAGCAGCGTACAGAACTATGGCTACACCTTC
CASSVQNYGYTF
>-|-|TRBJ2-6|TRBV5-1
TGCGCCAGCAGTATTGTTAGGGCCGGGGCCAACGTCCTGACTTTC
CASSIVRAGANVLTF
>-|-|TRBJ2-1|TRBV24-1
TGTGCCACCAGTGATTTGTTCCGGGACCCCAATGAGCAGTTCTTC
CATSDLFRDPNEQFF
>-|few|TRBJ2-7|TRBV20-1
TGCAGTGCTCGTGTGACGGGGAGCGGGCGGTACGAGCAGTACTTC
CSARVTGSGRYEQYF
>TRBD1|-|TRBJ2-1|TRBV12-3/TRBV12-4
TGTGCCAGCAGGTCCGACAGGGGCTATGAGCAGTTCTTC
CASRSDRGYEQFF
>-|-|TRBJ1-1|TRBV4-3
TGCGCCAGCAGCCATATAACAGGGCTAGGAGGGACTGAAGCTTTCTTT
CASSHITGLGGTEAFF
>TRBD1|-|TRBJ2-7|TRBV28
TGTGCCAGCAGTTTCACCGGGACAGGAGCCTACGAGCAGTACTTC
CASSFTGTGAYEQYF
>TRBD1|few|TRBJ1-2|TRBV27
TGTGCCAGCAGTTTATCCGGACAGGGAACCTATGGCTACACCTTC
CASSLSGQGTYGYTF
>TRBD2|-|TRBJ2-1|TRBV28
TGTGCCAGCGGAGCGGGGAACTCCTACAATGAGCAGTTCTTC
CASGAGNSYNEQFF
>-|-|TRBJ2-7|TRBV27
TGTGCCAGCAGTTTTCGACAGGTTCCCTACGAGCAGTACTTC
CASSFRQVPYEQYF
>-|few|TRBJ1-1|TRBV6-5
TGTGCCAGCAGGCGGTGGACTGAAGCTTTCTTT
CASRRWTEAFF
>TRBD2|-|TRBJ2-7|TRBV7-2
TGTGCCAGCAGCTTAGCGAGGTTGGCTAGCGGGAGCTACGAGCAGTACTTC
CASSLARLASGSYEQYF
>-|many|TRBJ2-7|TRBV27
TGTGCCTCCGCCTCACTAAGGAAGGGATTCGAGCAGTACTTC
CASASLRKGFEQYF
>-|-|TRBJ2-3|TRBV20-1
TGCAGTGCCGGGGGAACTACGGCAGATACGCAGTATTTT
CSAGGTTADTQYF
>-|-|TRBJ1-5|TRBV4-1
TGCGCTGTGGGGGGGACTCAGCCCCAGCATTTT
CAVGGTQPQHF
>-|-|TRBJ2-1|TRBV5-1
TGCGCCAGCAGCATGGACAATGAGCAGTTCTTC
CASSMDNEQFF
>TRBD2|once|TRBJ2-5|TRBV25-1
TGTGCCAGCAGTGTGCTAGCGGGCCTGTACCAAGAGACCCAGTACTTC
CASSVLAGLYQETQYF
>-|-|TRBJ2-7|TRBV5-1
TGCGCCAGCAGCTTGGTGGGCGACAGCATTAGCTCCTACGAGCAGTACTTC
CASSLVGDSISSYEQYF
>TRBD1|-|TRBJ1-4|TRBV5-1
TGCGCCAGCAGCGTGACAGGGTTCACTAATGAAAAACTGTTTTTT
CASSVTGFTNEKLFF
>TRBD1|-|TRBJ2-1|TRBV4-1
TGCGCCAGCAGCCTGGACAGGGCCGAGAGTGAGCAGTTCTTC
CASSLDRAESEQFF
>-|few|TRBJ1-6|TRBV11-2
TGTGCCAGCAGCTTAATGCGAGATTCACCCCTCCACTTT
CASSLMRDSPLHF
>-|few|TRBJ2-5|TRBV6-5
TGTGCCAGCAGTTACGAAGGGTACCAGGAGACCCAGTACTTC
CASSYEGYQETQYF
>TRBD2|-|TRBJ2-7|TRBV27
TGTGCCAGCAGTGAAACAGGGGTGACTAGCGGGTTCTACGAGCAGTACTTC
CASSETGVTSGFYEQYF
>TRBD2|many|TRBJ2-7|TRBV6-6
TGTGCCAGCAAGGCGACTAGCGGGAGGACCCCCTACGAGCAGTACTTC
CASKATSGRTPYEQYF
>-|once|TRBJ2-7|TRBV29-1
TGCAGCGTTGAAGGCGACGGAGAGTACAATGAGCAGTACTTC
CSVEGDGEYNEQYF
>-|-|TRBJ1-6|TRBV20-1
TGCAGTGCTAGAGATCCTGGTGATTCACCCCTCCACTTT
CSARDPGDSPLHF
>-|few|TRBJ2-1|TRBV2
TGTGCCGGAGCGTCCCTCTCCTACAATGAGCAGTTCTTC
CAGASLSYNEQFF
>-|-|TRBJ2-1|TRBV24-1
TGTGCCACCAGTGATGTCCCCAATGAGCAGTTCTTC
CATSDVPNEQFF
>-|-|TRBJ2-5|TRBV19
TGTGCCAGTAGTATTTCGACGGAGACCCAGTACTTC
CASSISTETQYF
>-|-|TRBJ2-7|TRBV7-9
TGTGCCAGCACCCGAGGTATGGCAGCCTCCTACGAGCAGTACTTC
CASTRGMAASYEQYF
>TRBD2|few|TRBJ2-7|TRBV29-1
TGCAGCGTTGCCAGTATAGCGGGAGGTTTCCACGAGCAGTACTTC
CSVASIAGGFHEQYF
>TRBD2|-|TRBJ2-3|TRBV2
TGTGCCAGCAGTCCTGGACTAGCGGGGGTCTTGTATACGCAGTATTTT
CASSPGLAGVLYTQYF
>-|-|TRBJ1-3|TRBV5-6
TGTGCCAGCAGCTTCAGGGTGCAGGGTGGCTCTGGAAACACCACATATTTT
CASSFRVQGGSGNTTYF
>-|-|TRBJ2-2|TRBV5-1
TGCGCCAGCAGCTTGGGACACACCGGGGAGCTGTTTTTT
CASSLGHTGELFF
>TRBD1|once|TRBJ2-7|TRBV6-4
TGTGCCAGCAGCGGCAGGGGGTTCAGCTCCTACAATGAGCAGTACTTC
CASSGRGFSSYNEQYF
>-|few|TRBJ1-6|TRBV4-1
TGCGCCAGCAGCCCCGGGGGGCTGCCACCCCTCCACTTT
CASSPGGLPPLHF
>-|-|TRBJ2-3|TRBV12-3/TRBV12-4
TGTGCCAGCAGTCCAACTACAGGGAGTTCAGATGCGCAGTATTTT
CASSPTTGSSDAQYF
>TRBD2|-|TRBJ2-1|TRBV5-1
TGCGCCAGCAGCTTGGTAGCGGGAGCGCCCAATGAGCAGTTCTTC
CASSLVAGAPNEQFF
>-|-|TRBJ1-1|TRBV7-2
TGTGCCAGCAGCACACAAGGGTGGGGAACTGAAGCTTTCTTT
CASSTQGWGTEAFF
>-|-|TRBJ2-7|TRBV10-3
TGTGCCATTGCACAGGGCCGAGAGCAGTACTTC
CAIAQGREQYF
>-|-|TRBJ2-1|TRBV5-6
TGTGCCAGCAGGTTACAGGTGGGTGAGCAGTTCTTC
CASRLQVGEQFF
>-|-|TRBJ1-5|TRBV7-8
TGTGCCAGCAGCCCCCCAGGCAACCGCAATCAGCCCCAGCATTTT
CASSPPGNRNQPQHF
>-|few|TRBJ1-1|TRBV12-3/TRBV12-4
TGTGCCAGCAGTTTACAGGGGTTCACTGAAGCTTTCTTT
CASSLQGFTEAFF
>TRBD1|-|TRBJ2-7|TRBV5-1
TGCGCCAGCAGCCCGACAGGGGAAGCCGAGCAGTACTTC
CASSPTGEAEQYF
>-|-|TRBJ2-7|TRBV20-1
TGCAGTGCTAGAGGTGATCCTGGATCCTACGAGCAGTACTTC
CSARGDPGSYEQYF
>TRBD2|many|TRBJ2-1|TRBV9
TGTGCCAGCAGCGTGAGCGGGGGTTCCTACAATGAGCAGTTCTTC
CASSVSGGSYNEQFF